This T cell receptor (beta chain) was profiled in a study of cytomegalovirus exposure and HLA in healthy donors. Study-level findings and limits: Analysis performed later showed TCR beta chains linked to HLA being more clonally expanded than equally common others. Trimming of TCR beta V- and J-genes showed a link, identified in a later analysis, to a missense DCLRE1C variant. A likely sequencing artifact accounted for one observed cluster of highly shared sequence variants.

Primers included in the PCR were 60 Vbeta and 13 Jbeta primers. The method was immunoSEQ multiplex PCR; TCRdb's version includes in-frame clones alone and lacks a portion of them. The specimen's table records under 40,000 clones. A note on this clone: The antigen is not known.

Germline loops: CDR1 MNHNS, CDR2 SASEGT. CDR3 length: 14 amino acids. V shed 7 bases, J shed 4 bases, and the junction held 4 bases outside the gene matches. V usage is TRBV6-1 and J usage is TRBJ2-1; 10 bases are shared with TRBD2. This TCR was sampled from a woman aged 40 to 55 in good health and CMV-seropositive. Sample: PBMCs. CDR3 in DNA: TGTGCCAGCAAAACTAGCGGGGATTACAATGAGCAGTTCTTC. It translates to CASKTSGDYNEQFF.